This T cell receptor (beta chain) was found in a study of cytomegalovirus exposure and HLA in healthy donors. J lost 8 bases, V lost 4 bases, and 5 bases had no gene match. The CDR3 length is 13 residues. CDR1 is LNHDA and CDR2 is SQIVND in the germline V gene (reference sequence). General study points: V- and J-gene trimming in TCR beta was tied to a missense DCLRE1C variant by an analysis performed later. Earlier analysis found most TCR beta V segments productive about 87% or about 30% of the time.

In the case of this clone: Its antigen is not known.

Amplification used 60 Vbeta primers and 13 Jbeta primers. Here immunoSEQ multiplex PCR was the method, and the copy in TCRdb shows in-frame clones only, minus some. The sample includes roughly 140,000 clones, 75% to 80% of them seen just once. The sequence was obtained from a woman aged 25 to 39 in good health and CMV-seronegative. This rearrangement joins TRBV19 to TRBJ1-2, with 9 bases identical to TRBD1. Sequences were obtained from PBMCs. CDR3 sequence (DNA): TGTGCCAGTAGTACCACAGGGGGCAGCGGCTACACCTTC. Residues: CASSTTGGSGYTF.